These T cell receptor beta chains were read from a single sample in a study of blood T cell repertoires in COVID-19. Produced via immunoSEQ multiplex PCR; TCRdb's table is partial and in-frame only. The data show tens of thousands of clones, about four fifths seen once. The source material was peripheral blood. Source of these receptors: a woman older than 75 with active or convalescent COVID-19. Each CDR3 is given with its conserved first and last residue. The D gene is left open where the match is weak. The size of a clone is reported for some rows only, either as once, few or many, or as a class for expanded clones.

j_call	clone_size	d_call	v_call	cdr3_aa	cdr3_nt
TRBJ2-3	.	.	TRBV7-3	CASSLSGTTDTQYF	TGTGCCAGCAGCTTAAGCGGCACCACAGATACGCAGTATTTT
TRBJ2-3	.	.	TRBV9	CASSVVGGESTDTQYF	TGTGCCAGCAGCGTTGTAGGGGGGGAGAGCACAGATACGCAGTATTTT
TRBJ2-5	.	.	TRBV6-2/TRBV6-3	CASSPPKPSSETQYF	TGTGCCAGCAGCCCGCCGAAACCGAGTTCGGAGACCCAGTACTTC
TRBJ2-5	.	TRBD2	TRBV19	CASSIGTSKETQYF	TGTGCCAGTAGTATAGGGACTAGCAAAGAGACCCAGTACTTC
TRBJ1-6	once	.	TRBV7-4	CASSLQQFTLHF	TGTGCCAGCAGCCTACAGCAATTCACCCTCCACTTT
TRBJ1-5	.	TRBD1	TRBV7-2	CASSLGQGARQPQHF	TGTGCCAGCAGCTTAGGGCAGGGGGCAAGGCAGCCCCAGCATTTT
TRBJ2-2	.	.	TRBV19	CASRQSTGELFF	TGTGCCAGTAGACAGTCCACCGGGGAGCTGTTTTTT
TRBJ1-2	.	.	TRBV6-5	CASSYSRGSDYGYTF	TGTGCCAGCAGTTACTCTCGGGGTTCTGACTATGGCTACACCTTC
TRBJ1-6	.	.	TRBV18	CASSPGRAENNSPLHF	TGTGCCAGCTCACCTGGCAGGGCAGAGAATAATTCACCCCTCCACTTT
TRBJ2-5	.	TRBD1	TRBV28	CASSSTGGSGETQYF	TGTGCCAGCAGTTCGACAGGGGGTAGTGGGGAGACCCAGTACTTC
TRBJ1-1	.	.	TRBV11-2	CASSPTGTEAFF	TGTGCCAGCAGCCCTACAGGCACTGAAGCTTTCTTT
TRBJ2-7	.	TRBD1	TRBV5-6	CASSLYRTGGGEQYF	TGTGCCAGCAGCCTCTACCGGACAGGGGGCGGGGAGCAGTACTTC
TRBJ1-1	.	TRBD1	TRBV7-2	CASSRTQGANTEAFF	TGTGCCAGCAGCCGTACCCAGGGGGCTAACACTGAAGCTTTCTTT
TRBJ2-5	.	.	TRBV4-1	CASSPGEGETQYF	TGCGCCAGCAGCCCAGGGGAAGGCGAGACCCAGTACTTC
TRBJ1-1	.	.	TRBV4-3	CASSQESGAWKGAFF	TGCGCCAGCAGCCAAGAATCGGGAGCATGGAAGGGAGCTTTCTTT
TRBJ1-2	.	TRBD1	TRBV10-3	CAISAPGQGNYGYTF	TGTGCCATCAGTGCTCCGGGACAGGGGAACTATGGCTACACCTTC
TRBJ1-6	.	TRBD1	TRBV19	CASSPGTASPLHF	TGTGCCAGTAGTCCGGGGACAGCTTCACCCCTCCACTTT
TRBJ2-6	.	.	TRBV20-1	CSASPRSGANVLTF	TGCAGTGCTAGTCCGCGGTCCGGGGCCAACGTCCTGACTTTC
TRBJ1-3	.	TRBD1	TRBV6-2/TRBV6-3	CASSKGGADSGNTIYF	TGTGCCAGCAGTAAAGGGGGCGCGGACTCTGGAAACACCATATATTTT
TRBJ2-3	.	TRBD2	TRBV5-1	CASSFSGARTDTQYF	TGCGCCAGCAGCTTTAGCGGGGCCCGCACAGATACGCAGTATTTT
TRBJ1-2	.	.	TRBV6-6	CASSYSREGGYTF	TGTGCCAGCAGTTACTCTCGGGAGGGCGGCTACACCTTC
TRBJ1-2	.	.	TRBV6-5	CASRPYRDGNYGYTF	TGTGCCAGCAGACCATACAGGGATGGGAACTATGGCTACACCTTC